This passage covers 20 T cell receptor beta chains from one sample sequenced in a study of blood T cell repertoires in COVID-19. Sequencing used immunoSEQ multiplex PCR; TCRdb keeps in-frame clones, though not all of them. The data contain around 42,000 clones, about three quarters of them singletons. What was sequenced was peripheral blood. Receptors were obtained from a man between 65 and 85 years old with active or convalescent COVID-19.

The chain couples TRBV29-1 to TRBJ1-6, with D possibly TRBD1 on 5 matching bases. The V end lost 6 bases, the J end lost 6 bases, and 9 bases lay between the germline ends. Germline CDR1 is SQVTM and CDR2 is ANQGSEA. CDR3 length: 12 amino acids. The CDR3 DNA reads TGCAGCGTCCGGGACTCTAATTCACCCCTCCACTTT. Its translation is CSVRDSNSPLHF.

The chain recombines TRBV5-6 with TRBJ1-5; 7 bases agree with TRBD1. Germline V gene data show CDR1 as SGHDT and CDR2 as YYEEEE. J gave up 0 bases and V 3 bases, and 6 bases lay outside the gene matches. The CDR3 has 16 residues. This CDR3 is CASSSFGTASNQPQHF. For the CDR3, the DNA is TGTGCCAGCAGCTCATTCGGGACAGCTAGCAATCAGCCCCAGCATTTT.

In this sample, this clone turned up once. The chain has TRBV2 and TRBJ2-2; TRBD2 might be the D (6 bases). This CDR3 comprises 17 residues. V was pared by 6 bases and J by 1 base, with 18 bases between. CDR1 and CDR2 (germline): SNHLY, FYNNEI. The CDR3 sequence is CASSREVAPLNTGELFF. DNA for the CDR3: TGTGCCAGCAGCAGGGAGGTAGCTCCCTTGAACACCGGGGAGCTGTTTTTT. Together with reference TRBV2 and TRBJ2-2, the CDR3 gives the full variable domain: EPEVTQTPSHQVTQMGQEVILRCVPISNHLYFYWYRQILGQKVEFLVSFYNNEISEKSEIFDDQFSVERPDGSNFTLKIRSTKLEDSAMYFCASSREVAPLNTGELFFGEGSRLTVL.

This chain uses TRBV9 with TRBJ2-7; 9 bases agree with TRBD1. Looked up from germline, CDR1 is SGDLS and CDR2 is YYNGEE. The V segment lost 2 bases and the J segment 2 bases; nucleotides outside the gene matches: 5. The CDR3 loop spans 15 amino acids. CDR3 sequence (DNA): TGTGCCAGCAGCGTCACCGGGACAGGGACCTACGAGCAGTACTTC. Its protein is CASSVTGTGTYEQYF. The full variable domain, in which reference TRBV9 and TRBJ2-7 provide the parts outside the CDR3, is DSGVTQTPKHLITATGQRVTLRCSPRSGDLSVYWYQQSLDQGLQFLIQYYNGEERAKGNILERFSAQQFPDLHSELNLSSLELGDSALYFCASSVTGTGTYEQYFGPGTRLTVT.

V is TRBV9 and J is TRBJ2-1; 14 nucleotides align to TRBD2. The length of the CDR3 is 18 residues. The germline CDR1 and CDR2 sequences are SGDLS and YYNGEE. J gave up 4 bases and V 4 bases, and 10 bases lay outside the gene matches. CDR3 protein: CASSLAAGLAGGYNEQFF. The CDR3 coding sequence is TGTGCCAGCAGCCTCGCCGCCGGACTAGCGGGGGGTTACAATGAGCAGTTCTTC.

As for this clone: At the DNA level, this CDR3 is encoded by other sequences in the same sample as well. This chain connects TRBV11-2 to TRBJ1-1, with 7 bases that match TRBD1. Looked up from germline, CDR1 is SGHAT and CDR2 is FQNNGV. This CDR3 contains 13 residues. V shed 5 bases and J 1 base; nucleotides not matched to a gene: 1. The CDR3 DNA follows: TGTGCCAGCAGCAGGGACAGGAACACTGAAGCTTTCTTT. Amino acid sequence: CASSRDRNTEAFF.

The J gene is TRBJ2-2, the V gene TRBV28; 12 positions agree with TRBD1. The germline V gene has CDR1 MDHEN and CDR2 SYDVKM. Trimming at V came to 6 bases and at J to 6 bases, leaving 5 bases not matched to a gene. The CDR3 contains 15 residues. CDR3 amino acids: CASSRGQGASGELFF. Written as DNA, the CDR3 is TGTGCCAGCAGCAGGGGACAGGGGGCGTCCGGGGAGCTGTTTTTT.

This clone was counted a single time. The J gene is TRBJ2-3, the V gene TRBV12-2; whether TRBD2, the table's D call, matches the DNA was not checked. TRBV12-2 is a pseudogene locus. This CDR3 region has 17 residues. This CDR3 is CASRLARLAGGTDTQYF. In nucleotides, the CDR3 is TGTGCAAGTCGCTTAGCGCGACTAGCGGGGGGCACAGATACGCAGTATTTT.

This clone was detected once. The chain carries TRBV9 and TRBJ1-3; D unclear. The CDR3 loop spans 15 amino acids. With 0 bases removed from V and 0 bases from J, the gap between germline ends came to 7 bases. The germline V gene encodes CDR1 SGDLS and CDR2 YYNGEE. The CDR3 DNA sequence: TGTGCCAGCAGCGTAGGACACATCTCTGGAAACACCATATATTTT. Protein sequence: CASSVGHISGNTIYF.

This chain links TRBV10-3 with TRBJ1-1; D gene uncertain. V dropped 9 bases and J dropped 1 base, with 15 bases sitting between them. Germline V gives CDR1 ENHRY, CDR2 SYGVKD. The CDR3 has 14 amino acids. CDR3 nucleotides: TGTGCCATTAAACCGGCGGAACGGAACACTGAAGCTTTCTTT. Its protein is CAIKPAERNTEAFF.

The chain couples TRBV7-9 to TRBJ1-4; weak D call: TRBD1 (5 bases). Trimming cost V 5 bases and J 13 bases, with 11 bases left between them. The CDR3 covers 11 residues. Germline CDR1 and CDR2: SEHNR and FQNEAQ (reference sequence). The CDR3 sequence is CASSGGGGLFF. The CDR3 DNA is TGTGCCAGCAGCGGGGGAGGAGGACTGTTTTTT.

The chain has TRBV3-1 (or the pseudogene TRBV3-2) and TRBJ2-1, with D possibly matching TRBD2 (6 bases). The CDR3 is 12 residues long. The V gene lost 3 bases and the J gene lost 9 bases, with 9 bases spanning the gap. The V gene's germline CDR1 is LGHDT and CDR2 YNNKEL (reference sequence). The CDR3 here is CASSHHSGEQFF. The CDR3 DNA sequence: TGTGCCAGCAGCCATCATAGCGGTGAGCAGTTCTTC.

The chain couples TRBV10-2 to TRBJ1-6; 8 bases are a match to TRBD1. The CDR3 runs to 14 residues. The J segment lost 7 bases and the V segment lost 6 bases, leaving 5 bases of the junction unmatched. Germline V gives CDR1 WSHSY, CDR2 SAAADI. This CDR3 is CASSRTGKNSPLHF. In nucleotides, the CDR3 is TGCGCCAGCAGCCGGACAGGGAAGAATTCACCCCTCCACTTT.

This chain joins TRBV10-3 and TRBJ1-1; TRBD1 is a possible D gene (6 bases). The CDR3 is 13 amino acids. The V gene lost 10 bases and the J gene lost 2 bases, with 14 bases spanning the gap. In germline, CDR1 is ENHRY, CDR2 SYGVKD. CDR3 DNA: TGTGCCACCCGGACAGCAGAAAACACTGAAGCTTTCTTT. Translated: CATRTAENTEAFF.

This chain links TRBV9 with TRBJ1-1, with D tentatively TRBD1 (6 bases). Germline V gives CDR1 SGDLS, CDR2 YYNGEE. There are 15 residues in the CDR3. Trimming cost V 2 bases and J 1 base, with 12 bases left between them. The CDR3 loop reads CASSVMGHPNTEAFF. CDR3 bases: TGTGCCAGCAGCGTTATGGGACATCCGAACACTGAAGCTTTCTTT.

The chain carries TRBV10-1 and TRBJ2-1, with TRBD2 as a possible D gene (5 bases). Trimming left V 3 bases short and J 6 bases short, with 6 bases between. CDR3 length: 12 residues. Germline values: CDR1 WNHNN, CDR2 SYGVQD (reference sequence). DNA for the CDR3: TGCGCCAGCAGTGACCGGGGCAATGAGCAGTTCTTC. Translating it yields CASSDRGNEQFF.

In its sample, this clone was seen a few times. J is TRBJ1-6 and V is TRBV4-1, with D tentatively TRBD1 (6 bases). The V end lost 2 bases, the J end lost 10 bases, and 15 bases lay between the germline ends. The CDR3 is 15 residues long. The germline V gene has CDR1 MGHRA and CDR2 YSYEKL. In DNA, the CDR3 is TGCGCCAGCAGCCAACGAACAGGGCCGGAATCACCCCTCCACTTT. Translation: CASSQRTGPESPLHF.

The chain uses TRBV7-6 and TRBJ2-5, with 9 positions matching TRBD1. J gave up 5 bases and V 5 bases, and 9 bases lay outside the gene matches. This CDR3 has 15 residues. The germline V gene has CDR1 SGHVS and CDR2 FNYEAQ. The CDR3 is CASSIGTGNRETQYF. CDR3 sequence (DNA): TGTGCCAGCAGCATTGGGACAGGGAATAGGGAGACCCAGTACTTC.

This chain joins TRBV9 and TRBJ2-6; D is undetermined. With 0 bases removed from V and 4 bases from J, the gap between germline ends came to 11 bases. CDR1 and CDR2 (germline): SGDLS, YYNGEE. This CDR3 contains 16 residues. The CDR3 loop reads CASSVASRHGANVLTF. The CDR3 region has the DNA TGTGCCAGCAGCGTAGCTTCCAGGCACGGGGCCAACGTCCTGACTTTC.

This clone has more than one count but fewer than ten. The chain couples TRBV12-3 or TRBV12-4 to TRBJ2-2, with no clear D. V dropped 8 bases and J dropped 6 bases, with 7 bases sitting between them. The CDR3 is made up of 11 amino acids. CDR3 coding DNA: TGTGCCAGCGAGGATGCCGGGGAGCTGTTTTTT. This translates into CASEDAGELFF.